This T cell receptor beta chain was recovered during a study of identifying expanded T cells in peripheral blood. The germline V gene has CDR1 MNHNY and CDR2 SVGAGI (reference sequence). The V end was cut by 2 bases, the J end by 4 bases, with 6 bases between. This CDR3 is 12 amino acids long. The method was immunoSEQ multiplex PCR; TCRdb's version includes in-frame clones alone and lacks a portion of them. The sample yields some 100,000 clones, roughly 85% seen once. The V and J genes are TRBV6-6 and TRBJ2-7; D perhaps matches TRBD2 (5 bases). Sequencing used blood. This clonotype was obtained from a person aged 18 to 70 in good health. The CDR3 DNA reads TGTGCCAGCAGTTACGGGAGATACGAGCAGTACTTC. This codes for CASSYGRYEQYF.